A selection of T cell receptor beta chains follows, all from one sample in a study of blood T cell repertoires in COVID-19. Measured with immunoSEQ multiplex PCR; TCRdb has only the in-frame clones, and not every one. Counted here are 80,000 or so clones, approximately 85% occurring once; the ten biggest clones make up around 9.6%. Sequences were obtained from peripheral blood. The receptors were sampled from a middle-aged man with COVID-19, enrolled during active disease. CDR3s include the opening cysteine and the closing phenylalanine or tryptophan. The D gene is left open where the match is weak. Where a row states a size, it is once, few, many or the class of an expanded clone; other rows omit it.

j_call v_call d_call clone_size cdr3_nt cdr3_aa
TRBJ2-1 TRBV6-6 TRBD2 . TGTGCCAGCACCTCACTAGCGGGATACAATGAGCAGTTCTTC CASTSLAGYNEQFF
TRBJ1-2 TRBV27 TRBD1 once TGTGCCAGCAGCGCCGGACAGGGGCACTATGGCTACACCTTC CASSAGQGHYGYTF
TRBJ2-2 TRBV27 . once TGTGCCAGCAGGCCGGAGGGAAACACCGGGGAGCTGTTTTTT CASRPEGNTGELFF
TRBJ2-7 TRBV5-1 TRBD2 . TGCGCCAGCAGGGGTAGCGGGGGACCGGGAGAGCAGTACTTC CASRGSGGPGEQYF
TRBJ1-5 TRBV20-1 TRBD1 . TGCAGTGCTAGTGCTCGGACAGGGGGCACCAATCAGCCCCAGCATTTT CSASARTGGTNQPQHF
TRBJ2-2 TRBV3-1/TRBV3-2 TRBD1 . TGTGCCAGCAGCTTCGGACAGGAGAACACCGGGGAGCTGTTTTTT CASSFGQENTGELFF
TRBJ1-3 TRBV6-5 . . TGTGCCAGCAGACTGTTCTCTGGAAACACCATATATTTT CASRLFSGNTIYF
TRBJ2-2 TRBV3-1/TRBV3-2 TRBD1 . TGTGCCAGCAGCCCTAGGGGGCAGGGGAGGGAGCTGTTTTTT CASSPRGQGRELFF
TRBJ2-2 TRBV27 . once TGTGCCAGCAGTATTATAGCGGAGACGGACACCGGGGAGCTGTTTTTT CASSIIAETDTGELFF
TRBJ2-7 TRBV7-9 TRBD2 . TGTGCCAGCAGCTTTGAGCGGGGGGCCTACGAGCAGTACTTC CASSFERGAYEQYF
TRBJ2-2 TRBV5-1 TRBD2 . TGCGCCAGCAGCTGGGGGACTAGAGCGAACACCGGGGAGCTGTTTTTT CASSWGTRANTGELFF
TRBJ2-3 TRBV21-1 . . TGTGCCAGCAGCACCCACTGGACAGGGCCGGCTGTGGATACGCAGTATTTT CASSTHWTGPAVDTQYF
TRBJ1-2 TRBV30 TRBD1 . TGTGCCTGGAGGGACAGGGGGCATCCGGGTGGCTACACCTTC CAWRDRGHPGGYTF
TRBJ2-7 TRBV29-1 TRBD1 . TGCAGCGTGCCCAGGGGGACCACCCCCTACGAGCAGTACTTC CSVPRGTTPYEQYF
TRBJ1-3 TRBV2 . . TGTGCCAGCAGTGATAGCTTGGCTTTCTCTGGAAACACCATATATTTT CASSDSLAFSGNTIYF
TRBJ1-4 TRBV9 TRBD1 . TGTGCCAGCAGCGTAAAGGAGGGGGCGCCTCTATTTTTT CASSVKEGAPLFF
TRBJ2-7 TRBV6-5 . . TGTGCCAGCAGTTCGGGACTCGAACGGGGGGAGCAGTACTTC CASSSGLERGEQYF
TRBJ2-7 TRBV6-5 . . TGTGCCAGCACCCTACTTCTGGCGGACGAGCAGTACTTC CASTLLLADEQYF
TRBJ2-7 TRBV30 TRBD1 . TGTGCCTGCCCGAAACGGGACAGGCTAGAGGAGCAGTACTTC CACPKRDRLEEQYF
TRBJ2-3 TRBV5-1 TRBD2 . TGCGCCAGCAGCCCCGAGGGACTAGCGGGAGTAGATACGCAGTATTTT CASSPEGLAGVDTQYF
TRBJ1-5 TRBV30 . once TGTGCCTGGAGTCTGGACCACAGGGATCAGCCCCAGCATTTT CAWSLDHRDQPQHF
TRBJ2-3 TRBV7-3 . . TGTGCCAGCAGCCGCAGGGGGGACGCACAAGATACGCAGTATTTT CASSRRGDAQDTQYF
TRBJ1-1 TRBV2 TRBD1 . TGTGCCAGCAAGGTAGGGGGCCTCACTGAAGCTTTCTTT CASKVGGLTEAFF
TRBJ1-3 TRBV11-1 TRBD1 . TGTGCCAGCAGCTTCGGACAGGGGTCTGGAAACACCATATATTTT CASSFGQGSGNTIYF
TRBJ2-5 TRBV2 . once TGTGCCAGCAGGACAGTAGAGACCCAGTACTTC CASRTVETQYF
TRBJ2-3 TRBV27 . once TGTGCCAGCAGGATTGCAGGCACAGATACGCAGTATTTT CASRIAGTDTQYF
TRBJ1-2 TRBV4-3 . . TGCGCCAGCAGCTCCCAGGGCTATGGCTACACCTTC CASSSQGYGYTF
TRBJ2-3 TRBV2 TRBD2 . TGTGCCAGCAGTGTCTCCACTAGCGGCACAGATACGCAGTATTTT CASSVSTSGTDTQYF